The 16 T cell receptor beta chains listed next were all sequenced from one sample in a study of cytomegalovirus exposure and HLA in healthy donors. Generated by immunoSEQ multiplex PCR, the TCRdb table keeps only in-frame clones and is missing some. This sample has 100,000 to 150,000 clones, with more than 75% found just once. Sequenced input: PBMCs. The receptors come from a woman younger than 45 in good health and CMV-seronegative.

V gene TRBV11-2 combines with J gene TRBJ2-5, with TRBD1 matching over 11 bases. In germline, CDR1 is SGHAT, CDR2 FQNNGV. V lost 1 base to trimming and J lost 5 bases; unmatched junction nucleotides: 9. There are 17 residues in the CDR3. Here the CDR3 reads CASSLGDRGEVRETQYF. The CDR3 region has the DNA TGTGCCAGCAGCTTAGGGGACAGGGGGGAGGTTCGGGAGACCCAGTACTTC.

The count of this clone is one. Written as DNA, the CDR3 is TGTGCCAGCAGCTTGGGGGAGGGCCCTCCACAGTTCTTC. It encodes CASSLGEGPPQFF. The V and J genes are TRBV7-2 and TRBJ2-1; 7 positions match TRBD2. There are 13 residues in the CDR3. Germline V gene sequence: CDR1 SGHTA, CDR2 FQGNSA. With V trimmed by 3 bases and J by 13 bases, 9 bases remained unmatched.

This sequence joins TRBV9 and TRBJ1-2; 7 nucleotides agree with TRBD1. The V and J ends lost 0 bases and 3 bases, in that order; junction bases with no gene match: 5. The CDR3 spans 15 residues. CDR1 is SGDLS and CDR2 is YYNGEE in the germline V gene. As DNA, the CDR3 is TGTGCCAGCAGCGTAGTGTCCGGGACAGACTATGGCTACACCTTC. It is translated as CASSVVSGTDYGYTF. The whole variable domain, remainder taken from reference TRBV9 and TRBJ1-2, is DSGVTQTPKHLITATGQRVTLRCSPRSGDLSVYWYQQSLDQGLQFLIQYYNGEERAKGNILERFSAQQFPDLHSELNLSSLELGDSALYFCASSVVSGTDYGYTFGSGTRLTVV.

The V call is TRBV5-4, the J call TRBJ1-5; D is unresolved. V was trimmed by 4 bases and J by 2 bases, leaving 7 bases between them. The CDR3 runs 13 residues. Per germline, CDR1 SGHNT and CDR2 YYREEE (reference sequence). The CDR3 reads CASSPRGNQPQHF. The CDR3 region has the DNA TGTGCCAGCAGCCCCCGGGGCAATCAGCCCCAGCATTTT.

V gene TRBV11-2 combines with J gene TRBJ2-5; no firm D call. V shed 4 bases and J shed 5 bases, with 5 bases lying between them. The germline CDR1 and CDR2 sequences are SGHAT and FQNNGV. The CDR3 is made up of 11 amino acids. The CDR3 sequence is CASSSRETQYF. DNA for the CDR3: TGTGCCAGCAGCTCCCGGGAGACCCAGTACTTC.

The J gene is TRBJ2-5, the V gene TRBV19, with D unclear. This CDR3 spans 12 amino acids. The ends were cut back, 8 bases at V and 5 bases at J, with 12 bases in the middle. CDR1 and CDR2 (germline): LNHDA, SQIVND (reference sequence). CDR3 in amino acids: CASPPSEETQYF. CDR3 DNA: TGTGCCAGTCCCCCTTCCGAGGAGACCCAGTACTTC.

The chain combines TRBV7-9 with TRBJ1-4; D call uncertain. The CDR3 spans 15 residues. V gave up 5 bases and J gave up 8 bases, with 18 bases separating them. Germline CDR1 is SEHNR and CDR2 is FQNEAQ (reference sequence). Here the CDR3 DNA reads TGTGCCAGCAGCAAAAGAGATTCACGGTGGGAAAAACTGTTTTTT. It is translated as CASSKRDSRWEKLFF.

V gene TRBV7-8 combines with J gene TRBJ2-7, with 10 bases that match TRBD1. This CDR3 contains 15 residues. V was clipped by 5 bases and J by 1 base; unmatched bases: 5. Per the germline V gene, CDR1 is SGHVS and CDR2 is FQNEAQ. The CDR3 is CASSTMDRGSYEQYF. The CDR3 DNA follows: TGTGCCAGCAGCACCATGGACAGGGGGTCCTACGAGCAGTACTTC.

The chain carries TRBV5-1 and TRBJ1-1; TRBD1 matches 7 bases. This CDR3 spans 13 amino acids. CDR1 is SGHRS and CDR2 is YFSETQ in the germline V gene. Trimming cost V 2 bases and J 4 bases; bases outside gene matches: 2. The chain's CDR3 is CASSFQGVTEAFF. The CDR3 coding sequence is TGCGCCAGCAGCTTTCAGGGGGTCACTGAAGCTTTCTTT.

CDR3 DNA: TGTGCCAGCAGTCCTCTAGCGGCTAGCACAGATACGCAGTATTTT. It codes for CASSPLAASTDTQYF. The chain couples TRBV7-2 to TRBJ2-3, with 7 nucleotides matching TRBD2. Germline-derived CDR1 and CDR2 are SGHTA and FQGNSA. V was clipped by 6 bases and J by 0 bases; unmatched bases: 6. This CDR3 has 15 amino acids.

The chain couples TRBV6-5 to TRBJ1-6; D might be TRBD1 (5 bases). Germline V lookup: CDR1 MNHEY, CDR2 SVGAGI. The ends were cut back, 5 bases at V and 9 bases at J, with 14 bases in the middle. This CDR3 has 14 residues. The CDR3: CASSLGVLGSPLHF. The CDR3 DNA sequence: TGTGCCAGCAGTCTAGGGGTTTTAGGTTCACCCCTCCACTTT.

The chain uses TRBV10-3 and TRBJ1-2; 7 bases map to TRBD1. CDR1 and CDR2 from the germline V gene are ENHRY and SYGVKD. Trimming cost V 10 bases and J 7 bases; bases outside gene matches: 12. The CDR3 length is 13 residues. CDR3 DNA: TGTGCCAGCAGAGGGGGCGGAGAGGGTGGCTACACCTTC. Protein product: CASRGGGEGGYTF.

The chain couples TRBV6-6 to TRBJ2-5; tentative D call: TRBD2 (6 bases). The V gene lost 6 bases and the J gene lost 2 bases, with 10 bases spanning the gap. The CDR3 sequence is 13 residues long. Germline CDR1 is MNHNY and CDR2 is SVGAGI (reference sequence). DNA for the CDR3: TGTGCCAGCAGGCGGGACTTGCAAGAGACCCAGTACTTC. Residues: CASRRDLQETQYF.

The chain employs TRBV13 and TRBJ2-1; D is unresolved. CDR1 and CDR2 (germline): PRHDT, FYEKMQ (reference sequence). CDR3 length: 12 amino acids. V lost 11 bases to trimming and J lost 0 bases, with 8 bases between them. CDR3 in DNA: TGTGCCTCCCGGAGCTCCTACAATGAGCAGTTCTTC. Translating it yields CASRSSYNEQFF. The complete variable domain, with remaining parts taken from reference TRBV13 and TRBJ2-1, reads AAGVIQSPRHLIKEKRETATLKCYPIPRHDTVYWYQQGPGQDPQFLISFYEKMQSDKGSIPDRFSAQQFSDYHSELNMSSLELGDSALYFCASRSSYNEQFFGPGTRLTVL.

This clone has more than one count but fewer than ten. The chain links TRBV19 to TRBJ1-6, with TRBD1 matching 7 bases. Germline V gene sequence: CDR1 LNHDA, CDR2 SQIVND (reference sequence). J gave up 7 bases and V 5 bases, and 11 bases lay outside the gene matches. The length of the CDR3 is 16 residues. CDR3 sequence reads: CASSPGGRRRNSPLHF. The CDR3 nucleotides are TGTGCCAGTAGTCCAGGGGGACGGCGACGAAATTCACCCCTCCACTTT.

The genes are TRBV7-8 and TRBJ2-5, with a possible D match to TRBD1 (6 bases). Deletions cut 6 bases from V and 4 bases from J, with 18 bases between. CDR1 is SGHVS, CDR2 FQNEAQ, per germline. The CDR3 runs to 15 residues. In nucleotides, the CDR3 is TGTGCCAGCAGTCCCCTTCAGGGGTCGGGAGAGACCCAGTACTTC. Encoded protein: CASSPLQGSGETQYF.